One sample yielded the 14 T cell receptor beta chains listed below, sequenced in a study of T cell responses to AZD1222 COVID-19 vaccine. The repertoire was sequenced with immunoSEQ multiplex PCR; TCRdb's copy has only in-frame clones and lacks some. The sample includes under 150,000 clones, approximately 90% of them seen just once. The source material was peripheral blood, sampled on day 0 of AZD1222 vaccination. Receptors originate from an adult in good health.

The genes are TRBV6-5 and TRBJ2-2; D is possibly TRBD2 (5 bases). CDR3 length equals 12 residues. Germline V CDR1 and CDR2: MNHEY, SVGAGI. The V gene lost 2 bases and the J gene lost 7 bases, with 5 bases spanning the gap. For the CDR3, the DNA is TGTGCCAGCAGTTACCGGGACGGGGAGCTGTTTTTT. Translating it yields CASSYRDGELFF.

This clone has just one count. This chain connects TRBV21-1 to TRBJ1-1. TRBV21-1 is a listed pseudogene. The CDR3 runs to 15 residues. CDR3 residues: CASSKTRAKGTEAFF. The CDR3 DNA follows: TGTGCCAGCAGCAAAACCCGGGCCAAGGGCACTGAAGCTTTCTTT.

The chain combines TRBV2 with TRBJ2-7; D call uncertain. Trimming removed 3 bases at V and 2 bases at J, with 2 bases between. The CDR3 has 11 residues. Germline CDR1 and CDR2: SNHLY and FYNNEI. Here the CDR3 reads CASSEAYEQYF. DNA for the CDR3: TGTGCCAGCAGTGAGGCCTACGAGCAGTACTTC.

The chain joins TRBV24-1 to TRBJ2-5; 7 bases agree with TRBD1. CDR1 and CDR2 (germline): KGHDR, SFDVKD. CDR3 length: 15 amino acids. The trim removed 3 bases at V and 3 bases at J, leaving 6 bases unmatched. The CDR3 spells CATSDQATGEETQYF. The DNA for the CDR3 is TGTGCCACCAGTGATCAGGCTACAGGGGAAGAGACCCAGTACTTC.

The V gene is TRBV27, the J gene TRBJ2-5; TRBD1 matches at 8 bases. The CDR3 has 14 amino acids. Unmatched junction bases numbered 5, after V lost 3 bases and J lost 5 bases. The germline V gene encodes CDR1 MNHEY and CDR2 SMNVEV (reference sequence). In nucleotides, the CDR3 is TGTGCCAGCAGTTTCCAGGGGGCGAGGGAGACCCAGTACTTC. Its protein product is CASSFQGARETQYF.

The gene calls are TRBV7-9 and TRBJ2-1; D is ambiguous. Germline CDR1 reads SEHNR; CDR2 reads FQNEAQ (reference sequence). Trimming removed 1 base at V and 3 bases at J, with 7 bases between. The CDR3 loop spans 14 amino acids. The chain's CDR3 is CASSLEVGYNEQFF. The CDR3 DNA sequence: TGTGCCAGCAGCTTAGAGGTGGGCTACAATGAGCAGTTCTTC.

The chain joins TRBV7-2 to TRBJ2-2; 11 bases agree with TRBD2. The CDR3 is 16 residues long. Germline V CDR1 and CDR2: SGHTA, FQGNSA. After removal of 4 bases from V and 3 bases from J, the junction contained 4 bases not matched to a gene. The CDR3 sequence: CASSSLAGVHTGELFF. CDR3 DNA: TGTGCCAGCAGCTCACTAGCGGGAGTGCACACCGGGGAGCTGTTTTTT. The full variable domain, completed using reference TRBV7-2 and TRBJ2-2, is GAGVSQSPSNKVTEKGKDVELRCDPISGHTALYWYRQSLGQGLEFLIYFQGNSAPDKSGLPSDRFSAERTGGSVSTLTIQRTQQEDSAVYLCASSSLAGVHTGELFFGEGSRLTVL.

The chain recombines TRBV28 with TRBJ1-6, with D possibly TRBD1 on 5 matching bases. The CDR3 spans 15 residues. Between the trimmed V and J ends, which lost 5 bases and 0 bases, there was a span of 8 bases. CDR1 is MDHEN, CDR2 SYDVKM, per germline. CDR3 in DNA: TGTGCCAGCAGTGGGGCCAGCTCCTATAATTCACCCCTCCACTTT. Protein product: CASSGASSYNSPLHF.

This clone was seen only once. The CDR3 is CASSRQGMSTDTQYF. DNA of the CDR3: TGTGCCAGCAGCCGACAGGGGATGAGCACAGATACGCAGTATTTT. The chain combines TRBV11-3 with TRBJ2-3, with 8 bases matching TRBD1. CDR3 length equals 15 residues. V dropped 5 bases and J dropped 0; count of bases not matched to a gene: 4. CDR1 is SGHNT and CDR2 is YENEEA in the germline V gene.

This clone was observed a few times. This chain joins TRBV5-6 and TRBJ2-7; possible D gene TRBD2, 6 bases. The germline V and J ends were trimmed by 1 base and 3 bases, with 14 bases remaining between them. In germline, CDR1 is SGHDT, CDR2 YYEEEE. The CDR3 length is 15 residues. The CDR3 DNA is TGTGCCAGCAGCTTGCCCAGCGGGCTCTTCTACGAGCAGTACTTC. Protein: CASSLPSGLFYEQYF.

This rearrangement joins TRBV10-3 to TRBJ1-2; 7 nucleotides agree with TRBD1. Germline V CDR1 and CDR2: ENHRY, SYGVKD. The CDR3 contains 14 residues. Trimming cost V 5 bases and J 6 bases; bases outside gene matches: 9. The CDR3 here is CAISMTGYGDGYTF. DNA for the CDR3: TGTGCCATCAGTATGACAGGGTATGGGGATGGCTACACCTTC.

CDR3 DNA: TGCAGCGTTGAAGTTGCCCGGGATACGCAGTATTTT. This gives the protein CSVEVARDTQYF. The V call is TRBV29-1, the J call TRBJ2-3, with unresolved D. The CDR3 runs 12 residues. The germline V gene has CDR1 SQVTM and CDR2 ANQGSEA. V was cut by 1 base and J by 6 bases, with 8 bases left in between.

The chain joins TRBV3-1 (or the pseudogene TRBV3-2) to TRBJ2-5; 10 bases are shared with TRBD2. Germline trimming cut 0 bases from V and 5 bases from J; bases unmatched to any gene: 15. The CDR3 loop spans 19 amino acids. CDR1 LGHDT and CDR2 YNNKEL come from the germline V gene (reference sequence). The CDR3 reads CASSQDLRTSGLGWETQYF. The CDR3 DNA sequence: TGTGCCAGCAGCCAAGATCTCCGGACTAGCGGCCTTGGGTGGGAGACCCAGTACTTC.

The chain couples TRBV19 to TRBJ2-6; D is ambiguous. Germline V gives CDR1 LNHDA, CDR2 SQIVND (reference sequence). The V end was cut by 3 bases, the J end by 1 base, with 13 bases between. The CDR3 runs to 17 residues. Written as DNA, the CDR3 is TGTGCCAGTAGTATGGACCTCCGGACGTCTGGGGCCAACGTCCTGACTTTC. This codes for CASSMDLRTSGANVLTF. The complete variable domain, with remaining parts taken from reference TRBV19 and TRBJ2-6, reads DGGITQSPKYLFRKEGQNVTLSCEQNLNHDAMYWYRQDPGQGLRLIYYSQIVNDFQKGDIAEGYSVSREKKESFPLTVTSAQKNPTAFYLCASSMDLRTSGANVLTFGAGSRLTVL.